One and the same sample provided the 15 T cell receptor beta chains below, sequenced in a study of T cells after yellow fever vaccination. TCRdb re-called the 5' RACE reads with MiXCR, one entry per CDR3 protein. The sample lists some 600,000 distinct CDR3 sequences; around an eighth were seen once. Sequenced here: PBMCs, sampled on the day of the yellow fever booster vaccination. The origin of the receptors is a man younger than 45 who received the YFV17D yellow fever vaccine.

The CDR3 coding sequence is TGTGCCAGTAGTCGGGGCCTTCTAGCGGGAACATACGAGCAGTACTTC. Translation: CASSRGLLAGTYEQYF. The gene calls are TRBV19 and TRBJ2-7; 9 positions agree with TRBD2. This CDR3 contains 16 residues. The germline CDR1 and CDR2 sequences are LNHDA and SQIVND (reference sequence). V gave up 5 bases and J gave up 4 bases; unmatched junction bases: 12.

Many counts were recorded for this clonotype. The V and J genes are TRBV5-1 and TRBJ2-1; TRBD2 matches at 10 bases. The ends lost 0 bases at V and 1 base at J; junction bases unmatched: 7. The germline V gene encodes CDR1 SGHRS and CDR2 YFSETQ. The CDR3 is 18 residues long. For the CDR3, the DNA is TGCGCCAGCAGCTTGGGGCTAGCGGGAGTAGGATCCTACAATGAGCAGTTCTTC. It is translated as CASSLGLAGVGSYNEQFF. The full variable domain, its missing parts supplied by reference TRBV5-1 and TRBJ2-1, is KAGVTQTPRYLIKTRGQQVTLSCSPISGHRSVSWYQQTPGQGLQFLFEYFSETQRNKGNFPGRFSGRQFSNSRSEMNVSTLELGDSALYLCASSLGLAGVGSYNEQFFGPGTRLTVL.

Only a few counts were recorded for this clonotype. The J gene is TRBJ1-1, the V gene TRBV7-8, with D maybe TRBD1 (6 bases). The V gene lost 4 bases and the J gene lost 7 bases, with 19 bases spanning the gap. The germline V gene encodes CDR1 SGHVS and CDR2 FQNEAQ. The CDR3 is 15 residues long. Here the CDR3 DNA reads TGTGCCAGCAGCTCCATCGTAGGGGGGTCGGTTGAAGCTTTCTTT. Amino acids: CASSSIVGGSVEAFF.

The chain carries TRBV7-9 and TRBJ2-7, with D tentatively TRBD2 (7 bases). This CDR3 has 13 amino acids. Deletions cut 7 bases from V and 8 bases from J, with 18 bases between. Per the germline V gene, CDR1 is SEHNR and CDR2 is FQNEAQ (reference sequence). This CDR3 is CASKAGTTAQQYF. In DNA form, the CDR3 reads TGTGCCAGCAAAGCGGGGACAACGGCCCAGCAGTACTTC.

CDR3 amino acids: CSAAPPGGRENEQFF. The CDR3 nucleotides are TGCAGCGCCGCTCCACCAGGCGGGAGGGAGAATGAGCAGTTCTTC. J is TRBJ2-1 and V is TRBV29-1, with TRBD2 matching 9 bases. In germline, CDR1 is SQVTM, CDR2 ANQGSEA. J lost 7 bases, V lost 7 bases, and 14 bases had no gene match. The CDR3 runs to 15 residues.

This clonotype turned up a few times. V gene TRBV20-1 combines with J gene TRBJ2-3; the D is unclear. This CDR3 contains 15 residues. V shed 0 bases and J shed 2 bases, with 12 bases lying between them. Germline V gene data show CDR1 as DFQATT and CDR2 as SNEGSKA (reference sequence). The CDR3 here is CSARDLREFTDTQYF. The CDR3 DNA reads as TGCAGTGCTAGAGACCTTCGAGAGTTCACAGATACGCAGTATTTT.

The chain links TRBV3-1 to TRBJ1-4, with TRBD1 identical over 7 bases. There are 18 residues in the CDR3. Trimming removed 2 bases from V and 3 bases from J; junction bases left unmatched: 12. The germline V gene encodes CDR1 LGHDT and CDR2 YNNKEL (reference sequence). CDR3 nucleotides: TGTGCCAGCAGCCAAACTTCAGCCGGGACAGCCGCTAATGAAAAACTGTTTTTT. Translating gives CASSQTSAGTAANEKLFF.

This clonotype was observed a handful of times. The CDR3: CASSNSLIISTDTQYF. The CDR3 DNA reads TGTGCCAGCTCGAATAGCCTAATAATTAGCACAGATACGCAGTATTTT. The chain employs TRBV18 and TRBJ2-3; D is uncertain. Per germline, CDR1 KGHSH and CDR2 LQKENI. V shed 6 bases and J shed 0 bases, with 16 bases lying between them. The CDR3 covers 16 residues.

CDR3 protein: CASSSRGRREQYF. DNA of the CDR3: TGCGCCAGCAGCTCCCGGGGGAGGCGCGAGCAGTACTTC. The chain joins TRBV4-3 to TRBJ2-7; tentative D call: TRBD2 (6 bases). Germline V lookup: CDR1 LGHNA, CDR2 YSLEER. Deletions cut 5 bases from V and 6 bases from J, with 14 bases between. CDR3 length: 13 amino acids.

V gene TRBV11-3 combines with J gene TRBJ2-2, with 8 positions matching TRBD2. The germline V gene has CDR1 SGHNT and CDR2 YENEEA. J lost 4 bases, V lost 5 bases, and 6 bases had no gene match. This CDR3 spans 15 amino acids. The CDR3 region has the DNA TGTGCCAGCAGCGATAGCGCGGGGGGCACCGGGGAGCTGTTTTTT. It specifies CASSDSAGGTGELFF.

This clonotype has only a few counts. This rearrangement joins TRBV7-8 to TRBJ2-2; 9 bases line up with TRBD2. CDR3 length equals 18 residues. Trimming at V came to 1 base and at J to 6 bases, leaving 12 bases not matched to a gene. Germline V gene sequence: CDR1 SGHVS, CDR2 FQNEAQ. This CDR3 is CASSLGYSGSGFSGELFF. CDR3 DNA sequence: TGTGCCAGCAGCTTAGGATATAGCGGGAGTGGTTTTTCCGGGGAGCTGTTTTTT.

The chain couples TRBV6-2 or TRBV6-3 to TRBJ2-4; D is unclear. Deletions cut 2 bases from V and 9 bases from J, with 11 bases between. Germline-derived CDR1 and CDR2 are MNHEY and SVGEGT. This CDR3 spans 13 amino acids. The CDR3, as DNA: TGTGCCAGCAGTTACAGCGCGAGTTTCATTCAGTACTTC. This codes for CASSYSASFIQYF.

The sample holds a few counts of this clonotype. The chain joins TRBV9 to TRBJ2-1; TRBD1 might be the D (5 bases). V was cut by 7 bases and J by 7 bases, with 15 bases left in between. This CDR3 is built from 13 residues. Germline assignment: CDR1 SGDLS and CDR2 YYNGEE. Here the CDR3 reads CASGDQGWNEQFF. CDR3 bases: TGTGCCAGCGGAGACCAGGGTTGGAATGAGCAGTTCTTC.

The rearrangement uses TRBV10-3 and TRBJ2-4; no reliable D call. Trimming took off 0 bases at V and 0 bases at J, with 15 bases between the two ends. There are 18 residues in the CDR3. CDR1 is ENHRY and CDR2 is SYGVKD in the germline V gene. CDR3: CAISESLLGSLAKNIQYF. The CDR3 DNA follows: TGTGCCATCAGTGAGTCCCTGTTGGGTAGCCTAGCCAAAAACATTCAGTACTTC.

The J gene is TRBJ1-5, the V gene TRBV6-2 or TRBV6-3; D unclear. Germline-derived CDR1 and CDR2 are MNHEY and SVGEGT. This CDR3 has 12 amino acids. Deletions cut 7 bases from V and 11 bases from J, with 15 bases between. The CDR3 is CASTNEGPSQHF. DNA of the CDR3: TGTGCCAGCACCAACGAGGGCCCCTCCCAGCATTTT.